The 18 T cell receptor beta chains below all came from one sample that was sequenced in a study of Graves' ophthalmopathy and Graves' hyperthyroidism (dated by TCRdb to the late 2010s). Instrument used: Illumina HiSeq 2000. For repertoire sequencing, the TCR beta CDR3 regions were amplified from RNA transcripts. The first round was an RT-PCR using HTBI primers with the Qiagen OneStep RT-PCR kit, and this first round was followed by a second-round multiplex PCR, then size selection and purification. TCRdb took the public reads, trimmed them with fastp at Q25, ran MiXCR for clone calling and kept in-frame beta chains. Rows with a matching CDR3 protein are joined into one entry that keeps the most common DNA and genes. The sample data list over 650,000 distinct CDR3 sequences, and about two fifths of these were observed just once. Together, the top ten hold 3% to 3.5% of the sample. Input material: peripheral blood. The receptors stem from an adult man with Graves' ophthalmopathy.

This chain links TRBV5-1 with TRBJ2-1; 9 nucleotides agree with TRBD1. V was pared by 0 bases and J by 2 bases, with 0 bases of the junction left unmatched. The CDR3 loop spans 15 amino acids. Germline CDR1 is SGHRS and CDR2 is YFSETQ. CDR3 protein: CASSLGQGAYNEQFF. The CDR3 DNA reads TGCGCCAGCAGCTTGGGACAGGGGGCCTACAATGAGCAGTTCTTC.

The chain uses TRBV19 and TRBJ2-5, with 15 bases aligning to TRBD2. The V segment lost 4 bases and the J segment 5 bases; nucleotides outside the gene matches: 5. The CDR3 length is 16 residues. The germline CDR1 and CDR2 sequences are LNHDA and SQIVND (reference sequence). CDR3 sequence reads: CASSTGLAGGGETQYF. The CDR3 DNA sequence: TGTGCCAGTAGTACGGGACTAGCGGGGGGTGGGGAGACCCAGTACTTC.

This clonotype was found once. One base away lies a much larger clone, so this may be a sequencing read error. The CDR3 spells CSAPFDSSANTIYF. CDR3 nucleotide sequence: TGCAGTGCTCCCTTCGACAGCTCTGCAAACACCATATATTTT. The rearrangement joins TRBV20-1 to TRBJ1-3; possibly TRBD1 for D (5 bases). The CDR3 extends over 14 amino acids. Germline V gene data show CDR1 as DFQATT and CDR2 as SNEGSKA (reference sequence).

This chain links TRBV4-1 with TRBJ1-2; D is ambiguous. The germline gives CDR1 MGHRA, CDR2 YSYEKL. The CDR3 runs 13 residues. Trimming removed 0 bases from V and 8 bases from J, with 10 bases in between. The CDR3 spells CASSQEFLRGYTF. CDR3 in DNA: TGCGCCAGCAGCCAAGAGTTCCTGAGAGGCTACACCTTC.

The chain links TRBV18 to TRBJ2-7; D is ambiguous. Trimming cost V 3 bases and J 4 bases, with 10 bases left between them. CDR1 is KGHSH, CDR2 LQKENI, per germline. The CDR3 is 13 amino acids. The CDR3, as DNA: TGTGCCAGCTCACCCCGAAACGAATACGAGCAGTACTTC. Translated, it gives CASSPRNEYEQYF.

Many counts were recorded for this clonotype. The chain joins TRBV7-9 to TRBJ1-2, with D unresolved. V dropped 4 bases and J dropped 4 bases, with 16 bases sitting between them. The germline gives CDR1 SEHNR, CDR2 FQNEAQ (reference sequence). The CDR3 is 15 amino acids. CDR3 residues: CASSSKGGAGYGYTF. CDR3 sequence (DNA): TGTGCCAGCAGCTCCAAGGGAGGTGCTGGCTATGGCTACACCTTC.

In DNA, the CDR3 is TGTGCCAGCTCACCACCGGCGAAGAGTGAAGCTTTCTTT. Encoded protein: CASSPPAKSEAFF. The rearrangement uses TRBV18 and TRBJ1-1; no firm D call. In germline, CDR1 is KGHSH, CDR2 LQKENI. Trimming removed 0 bases at V and 7 bases at J, with 9 bases between. The CDR3 runs to 13 residues.

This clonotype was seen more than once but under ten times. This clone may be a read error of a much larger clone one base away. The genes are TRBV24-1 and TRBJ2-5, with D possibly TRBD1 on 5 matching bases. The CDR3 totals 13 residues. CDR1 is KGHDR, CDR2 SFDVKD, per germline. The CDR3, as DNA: TGTGCCACCAGTGACAGGGCTGGAGAGACCCAGCACTTC. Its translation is CATSDRAGETQHF.

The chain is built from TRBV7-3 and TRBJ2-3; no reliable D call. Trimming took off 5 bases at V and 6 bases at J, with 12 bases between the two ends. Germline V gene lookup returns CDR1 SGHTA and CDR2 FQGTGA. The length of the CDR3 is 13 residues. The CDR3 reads CASSGRDQDTQYF. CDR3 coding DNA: TGTGCCAGCAGCGGCAGAGACCAGGATACGCAGTATTTT.

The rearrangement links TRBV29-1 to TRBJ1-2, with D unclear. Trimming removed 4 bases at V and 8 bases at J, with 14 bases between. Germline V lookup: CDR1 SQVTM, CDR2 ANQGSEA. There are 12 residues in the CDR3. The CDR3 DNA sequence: TGCAGCGTTGGACTAGCGGGAGGAGGCTACACCTTC. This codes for CSVGLAGGGYTF.

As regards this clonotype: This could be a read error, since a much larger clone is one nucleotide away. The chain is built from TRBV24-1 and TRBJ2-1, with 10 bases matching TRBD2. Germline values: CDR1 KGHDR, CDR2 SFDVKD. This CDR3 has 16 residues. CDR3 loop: CAPTASGRARYVEQSF. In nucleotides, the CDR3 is TGTGCCCCGACCGCAAGCGGGAGGGCCCGTTACGTTGAGCAGTCCTTC.

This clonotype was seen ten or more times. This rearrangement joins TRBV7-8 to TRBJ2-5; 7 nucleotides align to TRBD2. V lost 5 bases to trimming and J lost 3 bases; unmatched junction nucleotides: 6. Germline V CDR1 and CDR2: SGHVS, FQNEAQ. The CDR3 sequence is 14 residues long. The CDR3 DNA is TGTGCCAGCAGCCTGCAGGGACTAAAAGAGACCCAGTACTTC. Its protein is CASSLQGLKETQYF.

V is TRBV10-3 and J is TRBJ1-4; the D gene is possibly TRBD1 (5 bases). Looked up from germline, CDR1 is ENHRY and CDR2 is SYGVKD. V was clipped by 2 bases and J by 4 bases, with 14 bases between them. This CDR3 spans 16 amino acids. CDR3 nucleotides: TGTGCCATCAGTGAGGGGCCGGGACGGCATAATGAAAAACTGTTTTTT. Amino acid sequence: CAISEGPGRHNEKLFF.

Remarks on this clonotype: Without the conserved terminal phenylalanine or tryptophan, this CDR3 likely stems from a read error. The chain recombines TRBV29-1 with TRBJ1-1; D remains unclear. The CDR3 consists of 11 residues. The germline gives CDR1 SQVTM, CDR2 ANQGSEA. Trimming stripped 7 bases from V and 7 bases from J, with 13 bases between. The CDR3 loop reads CSGGPGGEAFL. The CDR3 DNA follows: TGCAGCGGAGGCCCAGGAGGTGAAGCTTTCCTT.

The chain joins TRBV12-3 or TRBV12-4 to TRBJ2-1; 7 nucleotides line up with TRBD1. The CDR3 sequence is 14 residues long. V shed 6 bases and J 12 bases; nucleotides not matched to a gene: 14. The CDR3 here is CASRPGQAPKGQFF. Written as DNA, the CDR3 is TGTGCCAGCAGACCTGGACAGGCCCCCAAGGGGCAGTTCTTC.

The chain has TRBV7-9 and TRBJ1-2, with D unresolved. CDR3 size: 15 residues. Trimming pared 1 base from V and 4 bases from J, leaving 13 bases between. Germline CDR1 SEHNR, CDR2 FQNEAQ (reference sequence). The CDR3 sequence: CASSLGDLRSYGYTF. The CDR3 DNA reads TGTGCCAGCAGCTTAGGGGATCTCAGAAGCTATGGCTACACCTTC.

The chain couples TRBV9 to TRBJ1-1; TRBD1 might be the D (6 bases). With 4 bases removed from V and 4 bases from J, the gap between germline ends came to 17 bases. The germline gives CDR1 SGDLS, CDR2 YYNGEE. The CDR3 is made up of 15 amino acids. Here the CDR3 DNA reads TGTGCCAGCAGCCCCACAACAGGGACGAGCACTGAAGCTTTCTTT. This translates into CASSPTTGTSTEAFF. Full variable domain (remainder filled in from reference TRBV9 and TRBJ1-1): DSGVTQTPKHLITATGQRVTLRCSPRSGDLSVYWYQQSLDQGLQFLIQYYNGEERAKGNILERFSAQQFPDLHSELNLSSLELGDSALYFCASSPTTGTSTEAFFGQGTRLTVV.

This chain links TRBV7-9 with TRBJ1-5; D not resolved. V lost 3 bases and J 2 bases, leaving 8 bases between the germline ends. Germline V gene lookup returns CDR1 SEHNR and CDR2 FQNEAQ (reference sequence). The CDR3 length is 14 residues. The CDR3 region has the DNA TGTGCCAGCAGCTTCCAGGCTGGCAATCAGCCCCAGCATTTT. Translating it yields CASSFQAGNQPQHF.